These 20 T cell receptor beta chains share one sample of origin, sequenced in a study of T cell changes during pregnancy in multiple sclerosis. Sequencing was performed with immunoSEQ multiplex PCR; in TCRdb, only in-frame clones are kept and a portion is missing. The sample has about 35,000 clones, roughly 90% seen once. The starting material was CD8+ T cells from peripheral blood mononuclear cells, obtained in the third trimester of pregnancy. All receptors derive from a female donor with multiple sclerosis, enrolled in a pregnancy study.

This chain uses TRBV7-3 with TRBJ2-5, with D possibly matching TRBD2 (5 bases). V shed 1 base and J shed 8 bases, with 14 bases lying between them. The germline gives CDR1 SGHTA, CDR2 FQGTGA. The CDR3 has 14 amino acids. The CDR3 sequence is CASSLIGRAETQYF. The CDR3 DNA reads TGTGCCAGCAGCTTAATCGGCAGAGCGGAAACCCAGTACTTC.

This clone was seen a handful of times. The chain carries TRBV27 and TRBJ1-1; D perhaps matches TRBD1 (5 bases). With 3 bases removed from V and 1 base from J, the gap between germline ends came to 6 bases. This CDR3 comprises 13 residues. The V gene's germline CDR1 is MNHEY and CDR2 SMNVEV (reference sequence). CDR3 coding DNA: TGTGCCAGCAGTTTCGGGGGGAACACTGAAGCTTTCTTT. Translation: CASSFGGNTEAFF.

The genes are TRBV9 and TRBJ1-5; D may be TRBD1 (6 bases). This CDR3 is 15 amino acids long. Trimming cost V 0 bases and J 4 bases, with 11 bases left between them. The germline CDR1 and CDR2 sequences are SGDLS and YYNGEE. The DNA of the CDR3 is TGTGCCAGCAGCGTAGGGGGGACAACTAATCAGCCCCAGCATTTT. Translation gives CASSVGGTTNQPQHF.

The genes are TRBV18 and TRBJ2-2, with D maybe TRBD2 (5 bases). V was shortened by 4 bases and J by 0 bases, with 9 bases between the two germline ends. The CDR3 has 15 amino acids. The V gene's germline CDR1 is KGHSH and CDR2 LQKENI. CDR3 sequence: CASSRLGANTGELFF. As DNA, the CDR3 is TGTGCCAGCTCACGCTTGGGAGCGAACACCGGGGAGCTGTTTTTT.

The rearrangement joins TRBV15 to TRBJ1-4, with D perhaps matching TRBD1 (6 bases). Germline V gene data show CDR1 as LNHNV and CDR2 as YYDKDF (reference sequence). This CDR3 has 16 residues. The V and J ends lost 3 bases and 0 bases respectively, with 11 bases between them. The CDR3 DNA reads TGTGCCACCAGCAGCGGGACATTTGCAACTAATGAAAAACTGTTTTTT. Protein product: CATSSGTFATNEKLFF. Full variable domain (rest looked up from reference TRBV15 and TRBJ1-4): DAMVIQNPRYQVTQFGKPVTLSCSQTLNHNVMYWYQQKSSQAPKLLFHYYDKDFNNEADTPDNFQSRRPNTSFCFLDIRSPGLGDTAMYLCATSSGTFATNEKLFFGSGTQLSVL.

This chain uses TRBV7-8 with TRBJ1-5, with 9 bases fitting TRBD1. The ends lost 5 bases at V and 0 bases at J; junction bases unmatched: 5. CDR3 length equals 16 residues. In germline, CDR1 is SGHVS, CDR2 FQNEAQ. This chain's CDR3 is CASSTWTGDSNQPQHF. The DNA for the CDR3 is TGTGCCAGCAGCACGTGGACAGGGGATAGCAATCAGCCCCAGCATTTT.

This rearrangement joins TRBV9 to TRBJ2-1; 7 nucleotides agree with TRBD1. CDR1 and CDR2 (germline): SGDLS, YYNGEE. V shed 4 bases, J shed 12 bases, and the junction held 4 bases outside the gene matches. This CDR3 is 11 amino acids long. CDR3 loop: CASSTGEGQFF. The CDR3 DNA reads as TGTGCCAGCAGCACAGGGGAAGGGCAGTTCTTC.

This chain uses TRBV7-2 with TRBJ1-4; 9 positions agree with TRBD1. This CDR3 contains 17 residues. J was trimmed by 7 bases and V by 5 bases; bases with no gene match: 14. Germline V CDR1 and CDR2: SGHTA, FQGNSA. CDR3 in amino acids: CASSQEEGGQGREKLFF. The CDR3 coding sequence is TGTGCCAGCAGCCAAGAAGAGGGGGGACAGGGCCGTGAAAAACTGTTTTTT.

This chain connects TRBV7-9 to TRBJ2-5; 12 bases match TRBD2. Germline V gene sequence: CDR1 SEHNR, CDR2 FQNEAQ (reference sequence). The CDR3 totals 18 residues. The ends lost 2 bases at V and 2 bases at J; junction bases unmatched: 9. The CDR3 nucleotides are TGTGCCAGCAGCTTATGGTCTAGCGGGGGGGCGTGGCAAGAGACCCAGTACTTC. It codes for CASSLWSSGGAWQETQYF.

The rearrangement uses TRBV6-5 and TRBJ2-2, with TRBD1 as a possible D gene (6 bases). Germline assignment: CDR1 MNHEY and CDR2 SVGAGI. V gave up 4 bases and J gave up 2 bases, with 11 bases separating them. This CDR3 has 15 amino acids. CDR3 region: CASSFRDTNTGELFF. The CDR3 DNA reads TGTGCCAGCAGTTTCCGGGACACTAACACCGGGGAGCTGTTTTTT.

The genes are TRBV27 and TRBJ1-1; TRBD1 matches at 9 bases. The ends lost 10 bases at V and 5 bases at J; junction bases unmatched: 11. The CDR3 sequence is 14 residues long. CDR1 is MNHEY and CDR2 is SMNVEV in the germline V gene (reference sequence). CDR3 residues: CATSTGQGNTEAFF. The CDR3 coding sequence is TGTGCCACCTCCACCGGACAGGGGAATACTGAAGCTTTCTTT.

This sequence joins TRBV5-1 and TRBJ2-7; D is ambiguous. Germline V gives CDR1 SGHRS, CDR2 YFSETQ. V lost 0 bases, J lost 3 bases, and 7 bases lay in between. The CDR3 is 13 residues long. As DNA, the CDR3 is TGCGCCAGCAGCTTGGCCGCGTACTACGAGCAGTACTTC. Residues: CASSLAAYYEQYF.

The J gene is TRBJ2-2, the V gene TRBV4-2; D call uncertain. V lost 3 bases and J lost 7, with 6 bases in between. Per germline, CDR1 LGHNA and CDR2 YNFKEQ. The CDR3 totals 12 residues. This CDR3 reads CASSQADGELFF. The CDR3 DNA is TGTGCCAGCAGCCAGGCGGACGGGGAGCTGTTTTTT.

The count of this clone is one. V is TRBV13 and J is TRBJ1-6; 9 nucleotides line up with TRBD1. Trimming cost V 4 bases and J 9 bases; bases outside gene matches: 4. CDR3 length: 14 amino acids. CDR1 is PRHDT, CDR2 FYEKMQ, per germline (reference sequence). Here the CDR3 reads CASSSRTGVSPLHF. CDR3 coding DNA: TGTGCCAGCAGCTCCCGGACAGGGGTTTCACCCCTCCACTTT.

This clone is medium-sized within its sample. The CDR3 is CASSELTGTGREKLFF. For the CDR3, the DNA is TGTGCCAGCAGTGAATTAACCGGGACAGGGCGTGAAAAACTGTTTTTT. The chain couples TRBV6-1 to TRBJ1-4, with TRBD1 identical over 9 bases. The V and J ends lost 2 bases and 7 bases, in that order; junction bases with no gene match: 8. This CDR3 contains 16 residues. Germline CDR1 MNHNS, CDR2 SASEGT.

V gene TRBV4-2 combines with J gene TRBJ1-2; D call uncertain. CDR3 length: 13 amino acids. Deletions cut 0 bases from V and 3 bases from J, with 5 bases between. Germline V gene sequence: CDR1 LGHNA, CDR2 YNFKEQ. CDR3 in amino acids: CASSQESDYGYTF. As DNA, the CDR3 is TGTGCCAGCAGCCAAGAGTCTGACTATGGCTACACCTTC.

This clone has more than one count but fewer than ten. The genes are TRBV12-5 and TRBJ1-1; D not resolved. Trimming stripped 3 bases from V and 5 bases from J, with 7 bases between. The CDR3 is 12 amino acids. Germline CDR1 reads LGHNT; CDR2 reads FRNRAP. The CDR3 sequence is CASGFPRTEAFF. The DNA of the CDR3 is TGTGCTAGTGGTTTTCCTAGGACTGAAGCTTTCTTT.

The chain has TRBV6-4 and TRBJ2-1; 14 bases line up with TRBD2. CDR3 length: 15 amino acids. Germline-derived CDR1 and CDR2 are MRHNA and SNTAGT. V was clipped by 5 bases and J by 9 bases; unmatched bases: 6. The CDR3 loop is CASSSTSGGASEQFF. The CDR3 DNA sequence: TGTGCCAGCAGTTCGACTAGCGGGGGGGCTAGTGAGCAGTTCTTC.

This chain uses TRBV27 with TRBJ1-1, with a possible D match to TRBD1 (5 bases). The CDR3 is 14 amino acids. V was pared by 4 bases and J by 7 bases, with 16 bases between. Germline V gene data show CDR1 as MNHEY and CDR2 as SMNVEV (reference sequence). The CDR3 region is CASSYGVRRGEAFF. For the CDR3, the DNA is TGTGCCAGCAGTTACGGGGTAAGGAGGGGTGAAGCTTTCTTT.

The chain has TRBV5-5 and TRBJ1-1, with unresolved D. CDR3 length: 13 residues. Trimming removed 6 bases at V and 0 bases at J, with 9 bases between. Germline CDR1 is SGHKS and CDR2 is YYEKEE (reference sequence). The CDR3 protein is CASKDDLNTEAFF. CDR3 sequence (DNA): TGTGCCAGCAAAGATGACTTGAACACTGAAGCTTTCTTT.